This T cell receptor beta chain derives from a study of blood T cell repertoires in COVID-19 (dated by TCRdb to 2020 to 2021). Regarding the complete study: The collaborator samples originated in the United States, Italy and Spain and spanned the acute and convalescent phases of COVID-19. The prospective study material was composed of cDNA or gDNA derived from T cells, B-cell-depleted T cells, or PBMCs. The dataset comprised deeply sampled blood TCRbeta repertoires from subjects exposed to, actively infected with, or recovered from COVID-19. The repertoires were released in a freely available public database meant as a resource for research on the immune response to SARS-CoV-2. Samples were obtained from the ongoing ImmuneRACE study (first 160 participants) and from about 1,300 subjects provided by 6 global collaborators. The sample metadata nearly always contained a de-identified subject ID, COVID-19 status, age in years and sex. Where available, HLA class I and class II types were obtained from metadata supplied by the sample provider rather than from assay-based typing.

Collaborating institutions collected whole blood in K2EDTA tubes following their own protocols. For TCRbeta analysis, collaborators shipped samples as frozen whole blood, isolated PBMCs, or DNA extracted from either of those sample types. Here V drops 3 bases and J drops 6 bases, and the junction holds 9 bases not matched to any gene. Its CDR3 holds 17 amino acids, cysteine through phenylalanine. Only the CDR3 DNA stays, 51 bases, in frame from base 1. Per the germline V gene (reference sequence), LNHNV is the CDR1 and YYDKDF is the CDR2. This clone was recorded a few times. It has no known antigen specificity. Nothing much larger sits one base from this clone, and base qualities are not available. The immunoSEQ Assay, a bias-controlled multiplex PCR, was used to amplify TCRbeta CDR3 regions from genomic DNA. As for the original processing: Nucleated cell counts per sample were estimated from amplification of reference gene primers within the assay. To quantify the absolute abundance of each unique TCRbeta CDR3 rearrangement, sequence reads were collapsed and filtered. For each sample, productive Simpson clonality was calculated by taking the square root of Simpson's diversity index across productive rearrangements. Sourced from immuneACCESS, this table was stored by TCRdb with only in-frame sequences that have V and J called. A share of the clones is absent; for the studies checked, an unresolved V gene accounts for under half, and the remainder has no known explanation. V and J calls and clone size are as listed in that table; D and trimming were resolved from the DNA. This sample gives under 200,000 clones in total; roughly 89% of them show up just once. Roughly 3.3% of the sample goes to the ten largest clones.

What the study reported, not specific to this receptor: How much clinical and demographic metadata was included differed by source and by participant, and the metadata was provided uncurated.

Sequenced material: peripheral blood. The rearrangement joined TRBV15 to TRBJ1-6; TRBD1 lines up with 9 middle nucleotides. The receptor comes from a man aged 18 to 35 with active or convalescent COVID-19. Here is the DNA: TGTGCCACCAGCAGTCGAGGGACAGGGAGGGCTAATTCACCCCTCCACTTT. This codes for CATSSRGTGRANSPLHF.